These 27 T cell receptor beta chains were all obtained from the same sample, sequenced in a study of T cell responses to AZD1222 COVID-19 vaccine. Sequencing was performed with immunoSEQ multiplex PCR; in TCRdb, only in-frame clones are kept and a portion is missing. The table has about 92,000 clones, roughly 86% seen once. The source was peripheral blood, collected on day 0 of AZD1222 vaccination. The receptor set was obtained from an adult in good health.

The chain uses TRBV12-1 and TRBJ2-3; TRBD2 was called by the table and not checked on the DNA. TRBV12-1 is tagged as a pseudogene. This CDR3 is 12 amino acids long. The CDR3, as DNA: TGTGCCAGCAGACCAATCGGGGATACGCAGTATTTT. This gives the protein CASRPIGDTQYF.

CDR3 residues: CASSEQGFYEQYF. The CDR3 DNA reads TGTGCCAGTAGCGAACAGGGATTCTACGAGCAGTACTTC. The genes are TRBV19 and TRBJ2-7, with a tentative D call TRBD1 (6 bases). Per germline, CDR1 LNHDA and CDR2 SQIVND (reference sequence). The CDR3 consists of 13 residues. Trimming stripped 6 bases from V and 3 bases from J, with 12 bases between. The full variable domain, completed using reference TRBV19 and TRBJ2-7, is DGGITQSPKYLFRKEGQNVTLSCEQNLNHDAMYWYRQDPGQGLRLIYYSQIVNDFQKGDIAEGYSVSREKKESFPLTVTSAQKNPTAFYLCASSEQGFYEQYFGPGTRLTVT.

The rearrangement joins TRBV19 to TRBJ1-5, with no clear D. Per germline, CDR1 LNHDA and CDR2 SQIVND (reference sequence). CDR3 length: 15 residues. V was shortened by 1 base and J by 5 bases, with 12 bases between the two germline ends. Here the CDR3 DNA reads TGTGCCAGTAGTATAGTTCCGGGATCACATCAGCCCCAGCATTTT. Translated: CASSIVPGSHQPQHF.

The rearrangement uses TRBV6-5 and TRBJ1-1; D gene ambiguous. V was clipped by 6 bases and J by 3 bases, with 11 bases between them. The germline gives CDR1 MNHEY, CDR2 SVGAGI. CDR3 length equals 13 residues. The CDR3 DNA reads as TGTGCCAGCAGATCCCTCGGGGACACTGAAGCTTTCTTT. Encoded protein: CASRSLGDTEAFF.

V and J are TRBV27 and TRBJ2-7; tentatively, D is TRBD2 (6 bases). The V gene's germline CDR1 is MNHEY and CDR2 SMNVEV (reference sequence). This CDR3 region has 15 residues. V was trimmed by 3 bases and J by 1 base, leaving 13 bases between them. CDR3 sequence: CASSFKGDSSYEQYF. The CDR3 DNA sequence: TGTGCCAGCAGTTTTAAAGGGGACTCTTCCTACGAGCAGTACTTC.

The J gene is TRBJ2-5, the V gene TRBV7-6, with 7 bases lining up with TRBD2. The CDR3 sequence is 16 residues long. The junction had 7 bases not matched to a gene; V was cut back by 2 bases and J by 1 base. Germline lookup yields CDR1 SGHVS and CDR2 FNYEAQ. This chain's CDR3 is CASSLMSSGLQETQYF. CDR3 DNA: TGTGCCAGCAGCTTAATGTCTAGCGGCCTCCAAGAGACCCAGTACTTC.

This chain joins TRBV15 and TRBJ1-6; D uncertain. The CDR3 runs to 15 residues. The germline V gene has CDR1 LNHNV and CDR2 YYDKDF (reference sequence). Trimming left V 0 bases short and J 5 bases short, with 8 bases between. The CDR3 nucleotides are TGTGCCACCAGCAGAGATCCCGAGAATAATTCACCCCTCCACTTT. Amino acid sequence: CATSRDPENNSPLHF.

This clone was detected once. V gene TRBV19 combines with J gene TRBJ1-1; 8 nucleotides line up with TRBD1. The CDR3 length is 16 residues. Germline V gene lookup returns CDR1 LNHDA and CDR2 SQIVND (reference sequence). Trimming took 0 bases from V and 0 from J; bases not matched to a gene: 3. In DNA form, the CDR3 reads TGTGCCAGTAGTATAGATCCGACAGGGGTGAACACTGAAGCTTTCTTT. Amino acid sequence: CASSIDPTGVNTEAFF.

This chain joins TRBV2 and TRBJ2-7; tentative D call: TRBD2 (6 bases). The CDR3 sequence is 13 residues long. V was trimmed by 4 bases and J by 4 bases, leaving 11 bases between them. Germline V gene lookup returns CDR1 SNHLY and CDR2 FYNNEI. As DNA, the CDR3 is TGTGCCAGCAGTGCCAATAGCGGTTACGAGCAGTACTTC. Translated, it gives CASSANSGYEQYF.

This chain's CDR3 is CASNWGLSNYGYTF. CDR3 sequence (DNA): TGCGCCAGCAACTGGGGCCTCTCTAACTATGGCTACACCTTC. The chain combines TRBV5-1 with TRBJ1-2; D is possibly TRBD1 (5 bases). CDR1 is SGHRS, CDR2 YFSETQ, per germline. Deletions cut 6 bases from V and 0 bases from J, with 12 bases between. The CDR3 runs to 14 residues.

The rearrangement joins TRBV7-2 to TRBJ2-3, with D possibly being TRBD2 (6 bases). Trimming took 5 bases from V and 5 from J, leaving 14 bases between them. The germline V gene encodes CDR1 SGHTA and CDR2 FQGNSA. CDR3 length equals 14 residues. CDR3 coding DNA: TGTGCCAGCAGCCCGACTGGAGGGCAAGATACGCAGTATTTT. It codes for CASSPTGGQDTQYF.

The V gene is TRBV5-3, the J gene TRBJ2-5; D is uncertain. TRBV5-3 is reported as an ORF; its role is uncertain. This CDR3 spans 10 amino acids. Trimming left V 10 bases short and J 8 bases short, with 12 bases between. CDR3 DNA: TGTGCCCCACCCGTGAGTACCCAGTACTTC. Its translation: CAPPVSTQYF.

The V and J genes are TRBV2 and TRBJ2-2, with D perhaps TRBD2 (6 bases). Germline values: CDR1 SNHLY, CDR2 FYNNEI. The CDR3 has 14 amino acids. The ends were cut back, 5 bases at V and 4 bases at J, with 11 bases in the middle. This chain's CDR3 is CASSSSGATGELFF. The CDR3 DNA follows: TGTGCCAGCAGTTCCTCGGGAGCCACCGGGGAGCTGTTTTTT.

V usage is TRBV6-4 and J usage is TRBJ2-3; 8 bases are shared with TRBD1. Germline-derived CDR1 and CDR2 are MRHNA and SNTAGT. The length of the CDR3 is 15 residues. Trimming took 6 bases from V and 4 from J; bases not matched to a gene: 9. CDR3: CASSVTGGSADTQYF. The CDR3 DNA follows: TGTGCCAGCAGCGTAACAGGGGGTAGCGCAGATACGCAGTATTTT.

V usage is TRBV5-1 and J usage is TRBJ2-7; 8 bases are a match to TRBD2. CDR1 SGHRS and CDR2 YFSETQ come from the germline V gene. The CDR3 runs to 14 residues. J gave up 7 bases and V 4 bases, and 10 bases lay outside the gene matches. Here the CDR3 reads CASSPSGGSGEQYF. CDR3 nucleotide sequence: TGCGCCAGCAGCCCAAGCGGGGGATCTGGGGAGCAGTACTTC.

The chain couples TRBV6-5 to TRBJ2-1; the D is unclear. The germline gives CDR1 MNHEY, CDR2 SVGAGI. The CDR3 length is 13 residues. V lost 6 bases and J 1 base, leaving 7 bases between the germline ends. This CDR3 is CASRGYSYNEQFF. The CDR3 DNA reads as TGTGCCAGCAGGGGGTATTCCTACAATGAGCAGTTCTTC.

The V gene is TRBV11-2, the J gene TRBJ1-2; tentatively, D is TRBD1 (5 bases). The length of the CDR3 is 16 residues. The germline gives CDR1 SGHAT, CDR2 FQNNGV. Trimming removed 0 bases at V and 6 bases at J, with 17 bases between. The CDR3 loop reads CASSLDLGNGADGYTF. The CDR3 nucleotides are TGTGCCAGCAGCTTAGATCTCGGGAACGGGGCCGATGGCTACACCTTC.

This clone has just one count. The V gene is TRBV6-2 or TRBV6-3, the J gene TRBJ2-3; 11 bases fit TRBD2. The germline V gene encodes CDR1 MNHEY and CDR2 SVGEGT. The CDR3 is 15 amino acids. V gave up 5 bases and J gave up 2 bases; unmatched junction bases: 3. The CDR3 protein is CASSRLAGTTDTQYF. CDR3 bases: TGTGCCAGCAGTCGACTAGCGGGGACCACAGATACGCAGTATTTT.

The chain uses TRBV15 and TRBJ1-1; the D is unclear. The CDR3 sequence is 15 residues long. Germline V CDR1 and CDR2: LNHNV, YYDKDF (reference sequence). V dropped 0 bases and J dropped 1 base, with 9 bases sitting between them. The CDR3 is CATSRDGLRNTEAFF. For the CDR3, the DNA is TGTGCCACCAGCAGAGATGGACTGAGGAACACTGAAGCTTTCTTT.

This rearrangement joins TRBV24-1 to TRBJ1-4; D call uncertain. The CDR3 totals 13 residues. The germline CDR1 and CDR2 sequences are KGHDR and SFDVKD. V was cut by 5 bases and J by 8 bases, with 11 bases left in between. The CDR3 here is CATSGQAEEKLFF. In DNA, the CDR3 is TGTGCCACCAGTGGTCAGGCGGAGGAAAAACTGTTTTTT.

The CDR3 sequence is CASSQDSMGEGRNEQFF. The CDR3 DNA reads as TGTGCCAGCAGCCAAGATTCAATGGGGGAGGGCCGCAATGAGCAGTTCTTC. The V call is TRBV3-1 (or the pseudogene TRBV3-2), the J call TRBJ2-1, with 7 positions matching TRBD2. Germline V gene lookup returns CDR1 LGHDT and CDR2 YNNKEL (reference sequence). V lost 0 bases and J lost 6; bases outside the gene matches: 11. This CDR3 is 17 amino acids long.

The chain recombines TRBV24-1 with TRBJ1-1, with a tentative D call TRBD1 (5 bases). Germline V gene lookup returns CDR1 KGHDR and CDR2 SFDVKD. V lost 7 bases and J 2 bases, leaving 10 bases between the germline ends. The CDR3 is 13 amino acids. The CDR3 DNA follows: TGTGCCACCAGCCGCAGGGAAAACACTGAAGCTTTCTTT. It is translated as CATSRRENTEAFF.

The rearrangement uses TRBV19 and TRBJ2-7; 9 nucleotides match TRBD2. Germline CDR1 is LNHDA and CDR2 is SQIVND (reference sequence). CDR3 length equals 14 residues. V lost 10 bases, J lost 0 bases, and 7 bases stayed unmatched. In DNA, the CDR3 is TGTGCCACTAAAGCGGGAGGTCTCTCCTACGAGCAGTACTTC. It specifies CATKAGGLSYEQYF.

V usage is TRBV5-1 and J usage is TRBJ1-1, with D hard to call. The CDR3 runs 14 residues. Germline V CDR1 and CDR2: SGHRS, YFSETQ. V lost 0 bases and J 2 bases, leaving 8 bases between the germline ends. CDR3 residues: CASSLVVPNTEAFF. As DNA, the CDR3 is TGCGCCAGCAGCTTGGTCGTCCCCAACACTGAAGCTTTCTTT.

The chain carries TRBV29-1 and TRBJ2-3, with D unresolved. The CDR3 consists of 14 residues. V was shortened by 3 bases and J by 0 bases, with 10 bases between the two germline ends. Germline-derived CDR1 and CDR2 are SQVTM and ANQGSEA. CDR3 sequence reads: CSVDRPGSTDTQYF. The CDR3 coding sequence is TGCAGCGTTGATCGTCCAGGTAGCACAGATACGCAGTATTTT.

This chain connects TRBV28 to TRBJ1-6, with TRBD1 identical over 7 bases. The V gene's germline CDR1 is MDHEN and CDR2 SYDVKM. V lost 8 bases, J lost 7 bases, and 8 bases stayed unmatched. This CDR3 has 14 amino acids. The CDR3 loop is CASQDRARNSPLHF. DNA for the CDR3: TGTGCCAGCCAAGACAGGGCGCGGAATTCACCCCTCCACTTT.

The CDR3 DNA reads TGTGCCAGTAGTATAGGACTGACAGGGAACACTGAAGCTTTCTTT. Translated: CASSIGLTGNTEAFF. The V call is TRBV19, the J call TRBJ1-1; tentatively, D is TRBD1 (6 bases). The CDR3 spans 15 residues. Germline V CDR1 and CDR2: LNHDA, SQIVND (reference sequence). Trimming took 1 base from V and 1 from J, leaving 10 bases between them. Full variable domain (rest looked up from reference TRBV19 and TRBJ1-1): DGGITQSPKYLFRKEGQNVTLSCEQNLNHDAMYWYRQDPGQGLRLIYYSQIVNDFQKGDIAEGYSVSREKKESFPLTVTSAQKNPTAFYLCASSIGLTGNTEAFFGQGTRLTVV.